This is a list of T cell receptor beta chains from one sample in a study of beta chain features in type 1 diabetes. The method was immunoSEQ multiplex PCR; TCRdb's version includes in-frame clones alone and lacks a portion of them. The sample has around 140,000 clones, around 8.8% seen once; the top ten hold around 0.7%. Sequenced material: central memory CD4+ T cells from blood. These TCRs come from a man aged 25 to 40 with type 1 diabetes. The CDR3 runs from the conserved cysteine through the conserved F or W. A D gene is named only where the DNA matches it firmly. Clone size is stated in some rows and not others, as once, few, many or a class when expanded.

J gene: TRBJ2-5; V gene: TRBV6-5; D gene: .; clone size: .; CDR3 DNA: TGTGCCAGCAGTTCTGGAGGGGCGACCCAGTACTTC; CDR3 protein: CASSSGGATQYF
J gene: TRBJ2-1; V gene: TRBV29-1; D gene: TRBD1; clone size: .; CDR3 DNA: TGCAGCGCGAGAACCGGGACAGGGGGTAGTGAGCAGTTCTTC; CDR3 protein: CSARTGTGGSEQFF
J gene: TRBJ2-5; V gene: TRBV5-6; D gene: TRBD2; clone size: few; CDR3 DNA: TGTGCCAGCAGCCTGGACGGGAGGGAGACCCAGTACTTC; CDR3 protein: CASSLDGRETQYF
J gene: TRBJ2-1; V gene: TRBV4-2; D gene: .; clone size: few; CDR3 DNA: TGTGCCAGCAGCCAAGCTAATCTCGTGGATGAGCAGTTCTTC; CDR3 protein: CASSQANLVDEQFF
J gene: TRBJ2-1; V gene: TRBV18; D gene: .; clone size: few; CDR3 DNA: TGTGCCAGCTCAGGACCGGGGGACGACAATGAGCAGTTCTTC; CDR3 protein: CASSGPGDDNEQFF
J gene: TRBJ2-3; V gene: TRBV9; D gene: .; clone size: .; CDR3 DNA: TGTGCCAGCAGCTCTCGGGGGGCCGGCACAGATACGCAGTATTTT; CDR3 protein: CASSSRGAGTDTQYF
J gene: TRBJ2-2; V gene: TRBV2; D gene: TRBD2; clone size: few; CDR3 DNA: TGTGCCAGCAAAGCACTAGCGGGGGGAACCGGGGAGCTGTTTTTT; CDR3 protein: CASKALAGGTGELFF
J gene: TRBJ2-3; V gene: TRBV5-6; D gene: .; clone size: few; CDR3 DNA: TGTGCCAGCAGCTTGGCCAAGGACTACACAGATACGCAGTATTTT; CDR3 protein: CASSLAKDYTDTQYF
J gene: TRBJ2-3; V gene: TRBV4-3; D gene: TRBD2; clone size: few; CDR3 DNA: TGCGCCAGCAGCCAAGATACGGTAGCGGGGCTCACAGATACGCAGTATTTT; CDR3 protein: CASSQDTVAGLTDTQYF
J gene: TRBJ2-1; V gene: TRBV27; D gene: .; clone size: .; CDR3 DNA: TGTGCCAGCAGTACTACCGGGACCTACAATGAGCAGTTCTTC; CDR3 protein: CASSTTGTYNEQFF